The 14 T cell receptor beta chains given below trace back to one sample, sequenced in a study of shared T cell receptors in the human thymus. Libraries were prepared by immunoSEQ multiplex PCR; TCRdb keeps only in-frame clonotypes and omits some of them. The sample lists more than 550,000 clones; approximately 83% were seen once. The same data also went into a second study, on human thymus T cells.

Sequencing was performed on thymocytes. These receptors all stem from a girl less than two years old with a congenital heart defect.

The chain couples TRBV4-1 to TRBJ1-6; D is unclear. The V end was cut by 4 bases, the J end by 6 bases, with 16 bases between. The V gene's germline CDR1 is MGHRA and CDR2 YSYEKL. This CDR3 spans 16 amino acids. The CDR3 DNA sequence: TGCGCCAGCAGCCTAGATCGCGGAGGTTGTAATTCACCCCTCCACTTT. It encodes CASSLDRGGCNSPLHF.

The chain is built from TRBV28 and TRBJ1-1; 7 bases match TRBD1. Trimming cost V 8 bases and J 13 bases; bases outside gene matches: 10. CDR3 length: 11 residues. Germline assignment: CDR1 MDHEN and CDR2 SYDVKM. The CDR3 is CASLTGQFGFF. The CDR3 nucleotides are TGTGCCAGCTTAACGGGACAGTTTGGTTTCTTT.

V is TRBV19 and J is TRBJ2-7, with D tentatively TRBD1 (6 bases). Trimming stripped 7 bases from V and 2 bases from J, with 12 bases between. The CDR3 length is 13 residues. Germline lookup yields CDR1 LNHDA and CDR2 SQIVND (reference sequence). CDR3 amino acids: CASKGQGTYEQYF. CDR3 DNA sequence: TGTGCCAGTAAGGGGCAGGGGACCTACGAGCAGTACTTC.

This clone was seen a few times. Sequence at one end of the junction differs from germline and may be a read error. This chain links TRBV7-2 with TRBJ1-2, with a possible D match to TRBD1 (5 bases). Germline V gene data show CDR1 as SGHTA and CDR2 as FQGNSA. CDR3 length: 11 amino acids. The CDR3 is CASSLVVGGLF. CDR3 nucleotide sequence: TGTGCCAGCAGCTTAGTCGTGGGGGGACTCTTC.

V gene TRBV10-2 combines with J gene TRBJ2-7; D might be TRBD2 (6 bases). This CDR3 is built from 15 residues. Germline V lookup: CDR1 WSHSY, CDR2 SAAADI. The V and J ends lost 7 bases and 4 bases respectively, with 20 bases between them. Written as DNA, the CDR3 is TGCGCCAGCATTGGTCGCCGGGGGAGTGGGTACGAGCAGTACTTC. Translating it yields CASIGRRGSGYEQYF.

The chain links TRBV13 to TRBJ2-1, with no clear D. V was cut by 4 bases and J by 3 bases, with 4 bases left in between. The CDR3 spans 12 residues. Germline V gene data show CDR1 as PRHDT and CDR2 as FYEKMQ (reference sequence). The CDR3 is CASSSVYNEQFF. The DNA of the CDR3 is TGTGCCAGCAGCTCCGTCTACAATGAGCAGTTCTTC.

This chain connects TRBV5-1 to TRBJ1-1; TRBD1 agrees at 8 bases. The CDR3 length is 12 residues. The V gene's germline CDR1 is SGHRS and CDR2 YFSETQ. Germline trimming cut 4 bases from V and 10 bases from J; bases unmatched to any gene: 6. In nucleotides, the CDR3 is TGCGCCAGCAGCCCGGACAGGGCGGGAGCTTTCTTT. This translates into CASSPDRAGAFF. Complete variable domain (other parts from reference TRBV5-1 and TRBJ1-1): KAGVTQTPRYLIKTRGQQVTLSCSPISGHRSVSWYQQTPGQGLQFLFEYFSETQRNKGNFPGRFSGRQFSNSRSEMNVSTLELGDSALYLCASSPDRAGAFFGQGTRLTVV.

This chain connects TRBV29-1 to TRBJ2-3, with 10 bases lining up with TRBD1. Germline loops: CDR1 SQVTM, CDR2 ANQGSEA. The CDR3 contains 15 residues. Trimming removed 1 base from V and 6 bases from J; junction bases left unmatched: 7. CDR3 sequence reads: CSVEGRQGASDTQYF. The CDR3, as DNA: TGCAGCGTTGAAGGACGACAGGGGGCATCGGATACGCAGTATTTT.

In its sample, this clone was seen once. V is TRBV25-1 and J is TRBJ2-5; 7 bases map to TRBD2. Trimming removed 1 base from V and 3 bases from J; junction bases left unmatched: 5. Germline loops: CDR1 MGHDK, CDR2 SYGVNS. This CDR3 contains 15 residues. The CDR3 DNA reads TGTGCCAGCAGTGAATTTCGGCTAGCGGAAGAGACCCAGTACTTC. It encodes CASSEFRLAEETQYF. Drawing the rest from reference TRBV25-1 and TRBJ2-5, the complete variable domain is EADIYQTPRYLVIGTGKKITLECSQTMGHDKMYWYQQDPGMELHLIHYSYGVNSTEKGDLSSESTVSRIRTEHFPLTLESARPSHTSQYLCASSEFRLAEETQYFGPGTRLLVL.

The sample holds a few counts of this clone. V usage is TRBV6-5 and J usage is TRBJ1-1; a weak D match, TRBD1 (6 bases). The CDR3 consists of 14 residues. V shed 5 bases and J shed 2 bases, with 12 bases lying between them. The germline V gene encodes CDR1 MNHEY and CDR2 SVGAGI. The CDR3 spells CASSRLDSNTEAFF. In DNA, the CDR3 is TGTGCCAGCAGTCGCCTGGACAGCAACACTGAAGCTTTCTTT.

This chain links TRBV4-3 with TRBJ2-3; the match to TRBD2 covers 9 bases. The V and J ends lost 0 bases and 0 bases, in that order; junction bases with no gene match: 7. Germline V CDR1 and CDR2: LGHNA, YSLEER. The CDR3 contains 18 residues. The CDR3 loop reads CASSQEERGALSTDTQYF. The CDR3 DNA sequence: TGCGCCAGCAGCCAAGAGGAGCGGGGGGCTCTAAGCACAGATACGCAGTATTTT.

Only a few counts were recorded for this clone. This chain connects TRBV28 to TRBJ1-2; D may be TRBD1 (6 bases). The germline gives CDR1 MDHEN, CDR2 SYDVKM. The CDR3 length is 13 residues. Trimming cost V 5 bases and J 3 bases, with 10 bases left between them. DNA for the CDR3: TGTGCCAGCAGTCCCGGACAGTACTATGGCTACACCTTC. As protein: CASSPGQYYGYTF.

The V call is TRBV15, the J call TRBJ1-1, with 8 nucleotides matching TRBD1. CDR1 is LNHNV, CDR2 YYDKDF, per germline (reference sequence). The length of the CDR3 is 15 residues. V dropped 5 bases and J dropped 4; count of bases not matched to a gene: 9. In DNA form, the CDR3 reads TGTGCCACCAGCTCGTGGACAGGGCTGAGCACTGAAGCTTTCTTT. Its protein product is CATSSWTGLSTEAFF.

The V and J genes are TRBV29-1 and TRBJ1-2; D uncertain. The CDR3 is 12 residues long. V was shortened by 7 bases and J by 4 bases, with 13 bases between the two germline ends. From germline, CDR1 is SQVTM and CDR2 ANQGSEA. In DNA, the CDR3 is TGCAGCGCGGCCGGGGTAAGCTATGGCTACACCTTC. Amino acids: CSAAGVSYGYTF.